The 10 T cell receptor beta chains presented below share a single source sample, sequenced in a study of blood T cell repertoires in COVID-19. Libraries were prepared by immunoSEQ multiplex PCR; TCRdb keeps only in-frame clonotypes and omits some of them. The sample has 200,000 to 300,000 clones, more than 85% seen once; the top ten hold approximately 9%. Specimen: PBMCs or T cells enriched from blood (not recorded which). The receptors were sampled from a man aged 35 to 55 who had recovered from COVID-19.

This chain joins TRBV19 and TRBJ1-3; D is unresolved. In germline, CDR1 is LNHDA, CDR2 SQIVND (reference sequence). Trimming took 0 bases from V and 3 from J, leaving 15 bases between them. CDR3 size: 17 residues. The CDR3 nucleotides are TGTGCCAGTAGTATAGATCTATGGGAGGTGGATGGAAACACCATATATTTT. It translates to CASSIDLWEVDGNTIYF.

CDR3 nucleotide sequence: TGCGCCAGCAGCCTCAGCCGAGCGGGCTACAATGAGCAGTTCTTC. Protein product: CASSLSRAGYNEQFF. The chain uses TRBV4-3 and TRBJ2-1, with TRBD2 as a possible D gene (6 bases). CDR3 length: 15 residues. The ends were cut back, 4 bases at V and 3 bases at J, with 13 bases in the middle. Germline CDR1 LGHNA, CDR2 YSLEER.

This clone has only a few counts. The genes are TRBV29-1 and TRBJ1-5; D call uncertain. Germline V gives CDR1 SQVTM, CDR2 ANQGSEA. The CDR3 is made up of 12 amino acids. Trimming removed 4 bases from V and 4 bases from J, with 8 bases in between. The CDR3 DNA follows: TGCAGCGTTGGGCAGCGGAATCAGCCCCAGCATTTT. Translating gives CSVGQRNQPQHF.

The rearrangement links TRBV5-8 to TRBJ2-6, with 7 bases that match TRBD1. Germline CDR1 reads SGHTS; CDR2 reads YDEGEE. This CDR3 spans 17 amino acids. The V and J ends lost 4 bases and 2 bases, in that order; junction bases with no gene match: 9. This chain's CDR3 is CASSLSGGSAGANVLTF. The CDR3 nucleotides read TGTGCCAGCAGCCTTTCAGGGGGATCGGCTGGGGCCAACGTCCTGACTTTC. Full variable domain (remainder filled in from reference TRBV5-8 and TRBJ2-6): EAGVTQSPTHLIKTRGQQATLRCSPISGHTSVYWYQQALGLGLQFLLWYDEGEERNRGNFPPRFSGRQFPNYSSELNVNALELEDSALYLCASSLSGGSAGANVLTFGAGSRLTVL.

The table lists this clone with a few counts. The genes are TRBV7-9 and TRBJ2-7, with a tentative D call TRBD1 (6 bases). CDR3 length: 15 residues. The germline V gene has CDR1 SEHNR and CDR2 FQNEAQ (reference sequence). V was clipped by 6 bases and J by 1 base, with 16 bases between them. CDR3 bases: TGTGCCAGCAGTTACGGGACACCCTTATCCTACGAGCAGTACTTC. It translates to CASSYGTPLSYEQYF.

J is TRBJ2-7 and V is TRBV6-2 or TRBV6-3, with a weak D call TRBD1 (5 bases). V dropped 2 bases and J dropped 6 bases, with 5 bases sitting between them. This CDR3 region has 11 residues. Germline V gives CDR1 MNHEY, CDR2 SVGEGT. CDR3 DNA sequence: TGTGCCAGCAGTTACGGGGCCGAGCAGTACTTC. Encoded protein: CASSYGAEQYF.

The rearrangement uses TRBV28 and TRBJ1-2; 12 nucleotides align to TRBD1. The junction had 6 bases not matched to a gene; V was cut back by 6 bases and J by 7 bases. The V gene's germline CDR1 is MDHEN and CDR2 SYDVKM. The CDR3 covers 14 residues. Here the CDR3 reads CASRGTGGGLGYTF. The CDR3 nucleotides read TGTGCCAGCAGGGGGACAGGGGGCGGGCTTGGCTACACCTTC.

The V call is TRBV5-1, the J call TRBJ2-7; 9 bases map to TRBD1. Germline CDR1 SGHRS, CDR2 YFSETQ. The CDR3 contains 14 residues. The J segment lost 1 base and the V segment lost 2 bases, leaving 1 base of the junction unmatched. CDR3 residues: CASSLQGASYEQYF. CDR3 nucleotide sequence: TGCGCCAGCAGCTTACAGGGGGCTTCCTACGAGCAGTACTTC.

The V gene is TRBV30, the J gene TRBJ1-2; no clear D gene. This CDR3 contains 11 residues. V gave up 2 bases and J gave up 8 bases, with 9 bases separating them. Germline lookup yields CDR1 GTSNPN and CDR2 SVGIG (reference sequence). The CDR3 spells CAWSQTGGYTF. The CDR3 DNA sequence: TGTGCCTGGAGTCAAACGGGGGGCTACACCTTC.

J is TRBJ2-7 and V is TRBV3-1 (or the pseudogene TRBV3-2); 11 bases are shared with TRBD2. The CDR3 sequence is 16 residues long. The trim removed 3 bases at V and 2 bases at J, leaving 6 bases unmatched. Germline V lookup: CDR1 LGHDT, CDR2 YNNKEL (reference sequence). As DNA, the CDR3 is TGTGCCAGCAGCCATCTGGGTAGCGGGAGGGCCTACGAGCAGTACTTC. Its translation: CASSHLGSGRAYEQYF.